The present T cell receptor beta chain was sequenced within a study of long-term antiretroviral therapy in people with HIV. Every one of the donors gave at least one pre-ART PBMC sample and at least two post-ART PBMC samples. Treated in the United States were all of the participants with HIV. The cryopreserved samples used held 1-10 million PBMC prior to extraction of DNA. The CDR3 runs 15 residues. Trimming took 7 bases from V and 6 from J; bases not matched to a gene: 7. Germline V gene sequence: CDR1 MNHEY, CDR2 SVGAGI. Samples were assayed with immunoSEQ v3.0 at survey level. Using immunoSEQ multiplex PCR, the repertoire was profiled, and TCRdb retains in-frame clones only, with some absent. The repertoire holds 35,000 to 45,000 clones, with less than 90% as singletons.

The chain has TRBV6-5 and TRBJ2-3; 13 nucleotides agree with TRBD2. This clonotype was sampled from a woman under 30 with HIV. Specimen: unsorted PBMCs, collected just before starting antiretroviral therapy. In DNA, the CDR3 is TGTGCCAGCAAACTAGCGGGAGGGGGTGGGGATACGCAGTATTTT. Protein: CASKLAGGGGDTQYF.